This TCR beta chain was documented in a study of shared clonotypes between healthy human individuals (TCRdb year 2020). Context from the whole study: The cohort included a few men and a couple of women between 18 and 49 years of age. Different laboratories and diverse techniques were used to prepare libraries and sequence TCR repertoires, to increase sequencing depth and limit assay-specific biases. Per donor, leukapheresis produced somewhere between about 0.85 and 8.9 billion PBMCs. For each donor, CD4 naive and CD4 memory were each run on three plates, CD8 naive on two plates, and CD8 memory on one plate. Blood TCR repertoires of about five healthy adults were deeply sequenced to estimate repertoire size and the extent of clonotype sharing between individuals.

Of note for this clone: Its antigen specificity is not known. No clone much larger than this one lies a single base away; base qualities are absent.

TCR CDR3 regions were amplified from genomic DNA by multiplex PCR using the deep immunoSEQ assay. Extracted genomic DNA from each cell subset was spread evenly across all wells of several immunoSEQ 96-well plates, with each plate serving as a replicate. For sorted subsets, about 200 ng genomic DNA, equal to tens of thousands of T cell genomes, was loaded into each replicate PCR. The purified libraries were quantified using a Qubit 3.0 fluorometer, sized with a Bioanalyzer 2100, and then quantified again using the KAPA Library Quantification kit. Each immunoSEQ 96-well plate was sequenced on its own single-read 150-cycle Illumina NextSeq 550 flow cell. The published analysis was carried out like this. Because the immunoSEQ output included only junctional sequences and no quality scores, the filtering could not be the same as the filtering used for full-length reads. To assign V/J genes and CDR3, sequences were annotated using PyIR, a Python wrapper for IgBLAST v1.9, with IMGT germline references. Reads with weak V/J assignments (E-value above 1e-6), missing CDR3, stop codons, out-of-frame junctions, or ambiguous translated residues were removed. V3J clonotypes were defined as sequences sharing an identical inferred V gene, J gene, and CDR3 amino acid sequence. Percentage overlap between repertoires was computed as shared unique clonotypes divided by the size of the smaller repertoire. Richness of each repertoire was evaluated using RTK rarefaction, the Chao1 estimator, and Recon v2.1 estimates of unobserved clonotypes. Generation probabilities for all TCRbeta clonotypes obtained by the gDNA method from a handful of donors were computed using OLGA. As stored in TCRdb, this immuneACCESS dataset retains in-frame rearrangements with V and J assigned. A fraction of the clones does not appear; measured against another copy, unresolved V genes explain less than half of the discrepancy, and the remainder lacks a known reason. The V and J calls and clone size come from that table; D and trimming were worked out from the DNA. The sample profile shows 1,100,000 or so clones; 78% of them were found once. Of the sample, approximately 0.5% is held by the ten largest clones.

Here is what the overall study found, with its caveats: Because the study included only a small number of donors, the genetic and exposure-history diversity represented was limited. Estimated clonotype richness was generally larger for naive than for memory subsets. Around 5% of naive CD4, 3.5% of naive CD8, approximately 2% of memory CD4, and approximately 0.4% of memory CD8 clonotypes were shared across several donors. Based on pairwise subsampling, the degree of clonotype sharing among donors was expected to be affected by sequencing depth. Only blood was sampled, and tissue TCR repertoires likely differ from those in blood. Compared with non-shared clonotypes, clonotypes shared by all four sorted-subset donors had higher generation probabilities. Rarefaction of sorted-subset datasets indicated incomplete sequencing despite the large sequencing depth.

Donors were healthy HIV-negative adults with no recently reported acute infections or vaccinations. Only Caucasian adults living in Nashville, Tennessee, USA were represented among the donors. CD4+ T cells were enriched through magnetic negative selection, after which naive cells were positively selected on CD45RA and the remaining negative fraction served as the memory subset. Blood was collected by leukapheresis, and PBMCs were isolated by Ficoll-Histopaque density gradient centrifugation and then cryopreserved in liquid nitrogen vapor phase. Analytical flow cytometry was used to check the purity and quantity of every magnetically sorted T cell population. From each sorted fraction, genomic DNA was isolated and quantified by UV absorbance on a Nanodrop 2000c. Looking up the germline V gene yields CDR1 SGHRS and CDR2 YFSETQ. Trimming accounts for 2 bases at V and 5 bases at J, while the number of junction bases matched to no gene is 9. The cysteine opens and the phenylalanine closes a CDR3 of 16 amino acids. Only the CDR3 region is kept as DNA, spanning 48 bases read in frame from base 1.

Here the chain combines TRBV5-1 and TRBJ2-3; 9 central nucleotides agree with TRBD2. The clonotype originates from a man aged 18-30 years in good health. Some clones in this sample may be carry-over from other donors' samples. Material for sequencing was memory CD4+ T cells from PBMCs. Interpreted using the paper, the cell subset or site label stands for: CD45RA-negative fraction. The sequenced DNA is TGCGCCAGCAGCTTTGAGACTAGCGGCGCAGTAGATACGCAGTATTTT. Translated, it gives CASSFETSGAVDTQYF.